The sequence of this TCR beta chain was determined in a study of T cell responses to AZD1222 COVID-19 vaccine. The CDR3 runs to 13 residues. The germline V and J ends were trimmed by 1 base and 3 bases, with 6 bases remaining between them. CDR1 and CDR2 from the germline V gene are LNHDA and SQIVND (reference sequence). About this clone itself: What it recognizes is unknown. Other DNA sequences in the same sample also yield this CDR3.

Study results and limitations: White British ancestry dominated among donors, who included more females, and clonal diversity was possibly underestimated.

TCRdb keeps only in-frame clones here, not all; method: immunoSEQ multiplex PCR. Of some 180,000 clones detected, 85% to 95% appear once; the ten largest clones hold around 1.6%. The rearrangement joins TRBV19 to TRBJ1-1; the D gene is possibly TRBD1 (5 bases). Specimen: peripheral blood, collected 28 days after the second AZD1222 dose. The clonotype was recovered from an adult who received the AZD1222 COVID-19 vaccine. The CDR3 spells CASSIGGYTEAFF. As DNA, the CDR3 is TGTGCCAGTAGTATAGGGGGGTACACTGAAGCTTTCTTT.